The 14 T cell receptor beta chains below were found in one sample sequenced in a study of CD8+CD57+ T cells in acquired aplastic anemia. TCR beta VDJ and CDR3 profiles were obtained from a genomic DNA template. One entry per CDR3 protein, called by TCRdb with MiXCR from the reads. The table has hundreds of thousands of distinct CDR3 sequences, 55% to 70% seen once. The specimen sequenced was sorted CD4+, CD8+, or CD8+CD57+ T cells (not recorded which) from PBMCs. Receptors were obtained from a human donor in good health, serving as a control.

Details on this clonotype: Its ends do not fully match the called genes, so a read error is possible. The rearrangement links TRBV7-6 to TRBJ2-7; perhaps TRBD2 as D (5 bases). Germline lookup yields CDR1 SGHVS and CDR2 FNYEAQ. This CDR3 contains 14 residues. This CDR3 is CASSQDYEYDEQYF. DNA of the CDR3: TGCGCCAGCAGCCAAGACTACGAGTACGACGAGCAGTACTTC.

V gene TRBV20-1 combines with J gene TRBJ1-6; TRBD1 is a possible D gene (6 bases). This CDR3 spans 16 amino acids. Germline lookup yields CDR1 DFQATT and CDR2 SNEGSKA (reference sequence). V was trimmed by 4 bases and J by 9 bases, leaving 22 bases between them. The CDR3 sequence: CSATERGTTSSSPLHF. DNA of the CDR3: TGCAGTGCTACAGAGAGGGGGACAACTTCTAGTTCACCCCTCCACTTT.

This clonotype was counted between two and nine times. The V call is TRBV12-3 or TRBV12-4, the J call TRBJ2-2; TRBD1 agrees at 9 bases. With V trimmed by 6 bases and J by 6 bases, 8 bases remained unmatched. The CDR3 contains 15 residues. CDR3 sequence reads: CASSAGTGSAGELFF. The CDR3 region has the DNA TGTGCCAGCAGCGCCGGGACAGGGTCCGCCGGGGAGCTGTTTTTT.

V and J are TRBV7-3 and TRBJ1-4, with no clear D. CDR1 and CDR2 from the germline V gene are SGHTA and FQGTGA. V was trimmed by 5 bases and J by 6 bases, leaving 16 bases between them. This CDR3 region has 15 residues. The CDR3 region is CASSGDGLRDEKLFF. DNA for the CDR3: TGTGCCAGCAGCGGCGACGGCCTGAGGGATGAAAAACTGTTTTTT.

Comments on this clonotype: The conserved closing phenylalanine or tryptophan is absent in this CDR3, likely reflecting a read error. The V and J genes are TRBV2 and TRBJ1-2, with D perhaps matching TRBD1 (6 bases). Germline V gene data show CDR1 as SNHLY and CDR2 as FYNNEI. CDR3 length: 15 residues. The germline V and J ends were trimmed by 8 bases and 3 bases, with 19 bases remaining between them. The CDR3 here is CASGGGAPTYYGYTH. CDR3 DNA sequence: TGTGCCAGCGGCGGGGGGGCACCAACCTACTATGGCTACACCCAC.

This sequence joins TRBV29-1 and TRBJ1-4; D is perhaps TRBD1 (5 bases). CDR3 length: 12 amino acids. CDR1 and CDR2 (germline): SQVTM, ANQGSEA. The germline V and J ends were trimmed by 7 bases and 6 bases, with 12 bases remaining between them. CDR3 nucleotide sequence: TGCAGCGCCAGCTCGGGGGATGAAAAACTGTTTTTT. Translated, it gives CSASSGDEKLFF.

The chain recombines TRBV7-2 with TRBJ1-3, with D unresolved. Germline V gives CDR1 SGHTA, CDR2 FQGNSA. Trimming cost V 5 bases and J 4 bases, with 6 bases left between them. The CDR3 has 12 residues. The CDR3 DNA sequence: TGTGCCAGCAGCGACACAGGAAACACCATATATTTT. Translation gives CASSDTGNTIYF.

V gene TRBV10-3 combines with J gene TRBJ1-6; D might be TRBD1 (6 bases). The CDR3 extends over 15 amino acids. V was shortened by 7 bases and J by 3 bases, with 13 bases between the two germline ends. Germline V gene data show CDR1 as ENHRY and CDR2 as SYGVKD. CDR3 residues: CAIKGPGDYNSPLHF. Written as DNA, the CDR3 is TGTGCCATCAAGGGACCAGGGGACTATAATTCACCCCTCCACTTT.

To note about this clonotype: The junction differs from germline at one of its ends, possibly a read error. The chain employs TRBV5-1 and TRBJ1-1, with a tentative D call TRBD1 (5 bases). Germline loops: CDR1 SGHRS, CDR2 YFSETQ. The CDR3 covers 14 residues. This CDR3 reads CAGSLRGMDTEAFF. CDR3 DNA: TGCGCCGGCAGCTTGAGGGGTATGGACACTGAAGCTTTCTTT. The entire variable domain, with the rest obtained from reference TRBV5-1 and TRBJ1-1, is as follows: KAGVTQTPRYLIKTRGQQVTLSCSPISGHRSVSWYQQTPGQGLQFLFEYFSETQRNKGNFPGRFSGRQFSNSRSEMNVSTLELGDSALYLCAGSLRGMDTEAFFGQGTRLTVV.

Here the CDR3 reads CSVRGTEPSEKLFF. The CDR3 coding sequence is TGCAGTGTTCGCGGGACAGAGCCGAGTGAAAAACTGTTTTTT. The chain is built from TRBV20-1 and TRBJ1-4; 7 positions agree with TRBD1. Germline CDR1 reads DFQATT; CDR2 reads SNEGSKA (reference sequence). Unmatched junction bases numbered 12, after V lost 7 bases and J lost 7 bases. The CDR3 sequence is 14 residues long.

The table lists this clonotype with a few counts. J is TRBJ1-2 and V is TRBV20-1, with a possible D match to TRBD1 (5 bases). Per germline, CDR1 DFQATT and CDR2 SNEGSKA (reference sequence). Trimming removed 3 bases at V and 4 bases at J, with 18 bases between. The CDR3 contains 15 residues. The CDR3 sequence: CSASGTLGRSYGYTF. For the CDR3, the DNA is TGCAGTGCTAGTGGTACTTTGGGACGGAGCTATGGCTACACCTTC.

The chain links TRBV12-3 or TRBV12-4 to TRBJ1-3, with a possible D match to TRBD1 (5 bases). This CDR3 region has 16 residues. V lost 8 bases to trimming and J lost 4 bases, with 21 bases between them. The CDR3 reads CASFFLQVRTGNTIYF. The CDR3 nucleotides read TGTGCCAGCTTTTTCCTCCAGGTCCGGACAGGAAACACCATATATTTT.

This clonotype was seen a single time. This chain connects TRBV6-5 to TRBJ2-3; D is perhaps TRBD2 (6 bases). CDR1 MNHEY and CDR2 SVGAGI come from the germline V gene. V lost 6 bases to trimming and J lost 2 bases, with 15 bases between them. The CDR3 is made up of 15 amino acids. CDR3 region: CASRPVGGNTDTQYF. CDR3 in DNA: TGTGCCAGCAGACCGGTCGGAGGGAACACAGATACGCAGTATTTT.

As concerns this clonotype: No conserved phenylalanine or tryptophan is present at the end of the CDR3, so a read error is the likely explanation. This sequence joins TRBV6-2 or TRBV6-3 and TRBJ2-3, with 7 bases identical to TRBD2. Per germline, CDR1 MNHEY and CDR2 SVGEGT. The CDR3 is 15 amino acids. J gave up 4 bases and V 7 bases, and 11 bases lay outside the gene matches. CDR3 amino acids: CASNLVRSGADTQYS. The CDR3 nucleotides read TGTGCCAGCAACTTAGTAAGGAGCGGGGCAGATACGCAGTATTCT.